This T cell receptor (beta chain) was obtained from a study of T cells in Graves' hyperthyroidism and ophthalmopathy. Lactation, pregnancy, other autoimmune disease or uncontrolled infection led to exclusion of patients. Preceding any ophthalmopathy symptoms, the blood sample dates from first hyperthyroidism diagnosis. Cells are PBMCs isolated from 9 to 10 ml of fresh blood. Researchers amplified the TCR beta CDR3 regions from RNA transcripts. RT-PCR in the first round (using the HTBI primer set) targeted the TCR CDR3. TCRdb passed the multiplex PCR reads through MiXCR, listing each CDR3 protein once. The sample records a few hundred thousand distinct CDR3 sequences, 11% to 15% being singletons. The TCR originated in a woman in her twenties or thirties with Graves' hyperthyroidism that later progressed to Graves' ophthalmopathy. Sequenced sample: blood.

The CDR3 loop reads CASFRISGQETQYF. The DNA for the CDR3 is TGTGCCAGCTTCCGCATTAGCGGGCAAGAGACCCAGTACTTC. This chain joins TRBV7-2 and TRBJ2-5; 7 positions agree with TRBD2. Germline V gene lookup returns CDR1 SGHTA and CDR2 FQGNSA. The CDR3 consists of 14 residues. With 8 bases clipped from V and 2 bases from J, the junction kept 8 bases outside the gene matches.